This T cell receptor beta chain was recovered during a study of regulatory T cells in long-lasting Graves disease. This clonotype was seen at least ten times. Its antigen remains unidentified. The TCR beta library used iRepertoire HTBI primers with Arm-PCR amplification of CDR3. One entry per CDR3 protein results from TCRdb running MiXCR on the multiplex PCR reads. The sample lists 450,000 or so distinct CDR3 sequences; about 22% were seen once. Time point noted: persistent/refractory GD, antithyroid drugs over 5 years with positive TRAb. From RNA extracted from PBMCs, the TCR library was made. The V gene lost 4 bases and the J gene lost 5 bases, with 15 bases spanning the gap. CDR1 and CDR2 (germline): SGHDT, YYEEEE. This CDR3 contains 14 residues. Overall study findings and caveats: Under persistent disease, TRBV28, TRBJ1-2 and TRBJ2-5 were used preferentially.

The TCR comes from a female donor with Graves disease. The chain employs TRBV5-6 and TRBJ2-5; the D is unclear. The sequencing used peripheral blood mononuclear cells (PBMCs), collected when the disease was refractory, from a patient treated with antithyroid drugs. The CDR3 DNA reads as TGTGCCAGCAGCCTCTTCCAGGTTGGGGAGACCCAGTACTTC. Its translation is CASSLFQVGETQYF.